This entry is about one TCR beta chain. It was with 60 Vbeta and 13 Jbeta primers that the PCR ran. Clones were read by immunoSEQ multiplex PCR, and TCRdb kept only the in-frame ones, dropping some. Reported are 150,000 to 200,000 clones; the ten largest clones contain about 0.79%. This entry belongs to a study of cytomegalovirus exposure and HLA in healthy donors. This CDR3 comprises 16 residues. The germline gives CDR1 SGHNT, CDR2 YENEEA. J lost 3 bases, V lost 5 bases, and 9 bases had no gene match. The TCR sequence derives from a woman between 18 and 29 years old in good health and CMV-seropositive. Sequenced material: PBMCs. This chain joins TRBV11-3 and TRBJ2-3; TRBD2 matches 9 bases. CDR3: CASSTGTSKRTDTQYF. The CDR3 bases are TGTGCCAGCAGCACAGGGACTAGCAAGAGGACAGATACGCAGTATTTT.